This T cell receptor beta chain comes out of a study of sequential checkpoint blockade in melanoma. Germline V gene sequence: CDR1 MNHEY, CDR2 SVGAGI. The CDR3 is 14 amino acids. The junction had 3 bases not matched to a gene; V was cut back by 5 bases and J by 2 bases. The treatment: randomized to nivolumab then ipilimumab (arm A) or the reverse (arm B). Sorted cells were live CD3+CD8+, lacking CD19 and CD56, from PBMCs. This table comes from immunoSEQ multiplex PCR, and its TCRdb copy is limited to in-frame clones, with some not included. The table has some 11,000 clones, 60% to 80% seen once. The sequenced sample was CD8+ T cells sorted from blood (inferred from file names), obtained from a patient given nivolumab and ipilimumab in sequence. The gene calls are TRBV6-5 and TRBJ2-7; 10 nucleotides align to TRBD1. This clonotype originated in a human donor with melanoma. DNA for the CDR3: TGTGCCAGCAGTGAGACAGGGGGCCCCTACGAGCAGTACTTC. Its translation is CASSETGGPYEQYF.